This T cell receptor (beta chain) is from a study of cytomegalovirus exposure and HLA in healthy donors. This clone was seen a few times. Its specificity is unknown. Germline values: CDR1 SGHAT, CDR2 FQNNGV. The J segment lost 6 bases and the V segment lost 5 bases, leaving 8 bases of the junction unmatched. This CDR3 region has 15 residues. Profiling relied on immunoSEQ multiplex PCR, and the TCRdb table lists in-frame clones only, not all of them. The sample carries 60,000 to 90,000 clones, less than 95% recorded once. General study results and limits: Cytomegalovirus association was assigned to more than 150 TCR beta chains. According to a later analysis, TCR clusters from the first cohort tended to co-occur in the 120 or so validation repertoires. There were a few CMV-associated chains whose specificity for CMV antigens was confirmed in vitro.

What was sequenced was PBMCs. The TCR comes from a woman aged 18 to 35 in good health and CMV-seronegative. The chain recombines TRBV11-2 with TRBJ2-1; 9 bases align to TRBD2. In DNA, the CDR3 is TGTGCCAGCAGCCTTACCGGGACTAGCACCAATGAGCAGTTCTTC. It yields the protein CASSLTGTSTNEQFF.